Shown below are 5 T cell receptor beta chains from a single sample sequenced in a study of blood T cell repertoires in COVID-19. The assay was immunoSEQ multiplex PCR, and TCRdb's table has in-frame clones only and misses some. The table includes 130,000 or so clones, more than 85% detected once. The specimen sequenced was peripheral blood. These receptor sequences come from a man aged 50-59 years with active or convalescent COVID-19.

This clone was seen only a few times. This rearrangement joins TRBV19 to TRBJ1-5, with 9 bases matching TRBD1. Germline-derived CDR1 and CDR2 are LNHDA and SQIVND (reference sequence). V dropped 7 bases and J dropped 1; count of bases not matched to a gene: 17. The CDR3 has 19 amino acids. The CDR3 sequence is CASKRQGVDFGLSNQPQHF. DNA of the CDR3: TGTGCCAGTAAGAGACAGGGGGTGGATTTCGGCTTGAGCAATCAGCCCCAGCATTTT.

The V and J genes are TRBV19 and TRBJ1-1; possible D gene TRBD1, 6 bases. CDR3 length: 14 residues. Trimming left V 6 bases short and J 4 bases short, with 15 bases between. The germline CDR1 and CDR2 sequences are LNHDA and SQIVND (reference sequence). The CDR3 coding sequence is TGTGCCAGTAGAGCGGGGGCGAGGGGCACTGAAGCTTTCTTT. Residues: CASRAGARGTEAFF.

A single count supports this clone. V gene TRBV5-5 combines with J gene TRBJ2-1; D is undetermined. The CDR3 spans 13 residues. Germline CDR1 SGHKS, CDR2 YYEKEE (reference sequence). V lost 1 base and J 5 bases, leaving 7 bases between the germline ends. CDR3 loop: CASSLLADNEQFF. In nucleotides, the CDR3 is TGTGCCAGCAGCTTGTTAGCCGACAATGAGCAGTTCTTC.

The chain couples TRBV19 to TRBJ1-3, with TRBD1 matching over 7 bases. Trimming removed 3 bases from V and 1 base from J; junction bases left unmatched: 3. The CDR3 consists of 15 residues. Germline values: CDR1 LNHDA, CDR2 SQIVND (reference sequence). The DNA of the CDR3 is TGTGCCAGTAGTATTACAGGGGAATCTGGAAACACCATATATTTT. This sequence encodes CASSITGESGNTIYF. Together with reference TRBV19 and TRBJ1-3, the CDR3 gives the full variable domain: DGGITQSPKYLFRKEGQNVTLSCEQNLNHDAMYWYRQDPGQGLRLIYYSQIVNDFQKGDIAEGYSVSREKKESFPLTVTSAQKNPTAFYLCASSITGESGNTIYFGEGSWLTVV.

The chain has TRBV4-3 and TRBJ1-5, with unresolved D. V lost 4 bases to trimming and J lost 9 bases, with 10 bases between them. Per germline, CDR1 LGHNA and CDR2 YSLEER. The CDR3 runs 12 residues. The DNA for the CDR3 is TGCGCCAGCAGCCGTCATAACGGGCCCCAGCATTTT. It specifies CASSRHNGPQHF.